This TCR beta chain came from a study of radiation and T cells in renal cell carcinoma. Study conclusions and caveats: In blood, top tumor clones expanded by 2 weeks, shrinking by 4.

Regarding time point: blood 2 weeks post-SBRT. The treatment here: 15 Gy SBRT to primary tumor, nephrectomy 4 weeks later. Serial blood draws occurred at baseline and 2 and 4 weeks post-SBRT. As to this clone: The target antigen is unknown.

Sequenced by immunoSEQ multiplex PCR; TCRdb stores in-frame clones only, minus some. The sample includes roughly 60,000 clones, roughly four fifths of them seen just once. This material consisted of blood, taken from a patient whose treatment included radiotherapy and nephrectomy. The TCR sequence derives from a man between 60 and 75 years old with renal cell carcinoma.

For the CDR3, the DNA is TGTGCCAGCAGCCCGATCTCGGGTCGGCAGTATTTT. This encodes CASSPISGRQYF. The chain carries TRBV7-2 and TRBJ2-3; D remains unclear. V was shortened by 5 bases and J by 11 bases, with 14 bases between the two germline ends. This CDR3 region has 12 residues. Germline V CDR1 and CDR2: SGHTA, FQGNSA.